Reported below is one TCR beta chain. The target of this receptor is not known. No much larger clone is present one base from it, and per-base qualities are unavailable. Libraries were made using the immunoSEQ multiplex PCR assay. For the multiplex PCR, a mixture combining 60 forward primers for TCR Vbeta segments and 13 reverse primers for TCR Jbeta segments was used. The CDR3 region of rearranged TCR beta genes was amplified from genomic DNA with a multiplex PCR assay. Amplified TCR beta libraries were sequenced as 87-base-pair reads on the Illumina HiSeq System. In the paper's pipeline: Across the 670 or so repertoires, a later analysis counted roughly 84 million unique TCR beta chains, roughly 11 million of which were shared by at least two donors. A nearest-neighbor algorithm error-corrected the raw reads and collapsed the reads into unique sequences, merging closely related sequences to remove PCR and sequencing errors. Alignment of CDR3 sequences to IMGT reference sequences was used to assign V, D and J gene segments. For a sequence to be retained, a match of at least six nucleotides was required to both a V gene segment and a J gene segment. Rearrangements were classified as productive when the CDR3 lacked stop codons and remained in frame with V and J, and all other rearrangements were classified as non-productive. Following IMGT convention, CDR3 was defined as the stretch from the second conserved V-encoded cysteine up to the conserved J-encoded phenylalanine. The earlier analysis of approximately 590 of the donors excluded any sequence lacking an unambiguous match to a single V gene segment. An earlier analysis of fewer than 750 of the donors classified V segments as functional when productive rearrangements were above 56.7% and as segregating when the standard deviation between donors was above 5%. To diagnose cytomegalovirus status from the catalog of TCR beta chain sequences, a statistical classification framework was built. V and J gene assignment, in a later analysis, came from comparing TCR nucleotide sequences with IMGT/GENE-DB human TR gene sequences. The TCRdist pipeline was used in a later analysis to assign CDR3 sequences and most-parsimonious VDJ recombination scenarios. In a later analysis, every TCR beta chain was defined by the combination of its CDR3 amino acid sequence and its V-gene family, and reads without a unique V-gene family were dropped. To address suspected cross-contamination and a sequencing artifact, a later analysis removed under 600 highly shared, low-generation-probability nucleotide sequences. In a later analysis, a clonal expansion index was calculated for each public chain from normalized within-repertoire ranks of inferred template counts. A later analysis computed generation probabilities with a VDJ recombination model fitted to out-of-frame rearrangements, and checked the results against IGoR. In a later analysis, TCR-TCR, TCR-HLA and TCR-CMV co-occurrence was scored with hypergeometric tests, and a repertoire-size bias correction was applied to TCR pairs. In a later analysis, false discovery rates were estimated by permuting HLA or CMV assignments 20 times. In a later analysis, co-occurring TCRs were grouped using DBSCAN, and TCRdist sequence similarity was added for clustering within HLA-allele-positive subsets. For co-occurrence clustering, repertoires with fewer than 30,000 or more than 120,000 public chains were excluded, along with 4 to 6 repertoires with anomalous nucleotide sharing. The table comes from immuneACCESS by way of TCRdb, which keeps in-frame sequences with V and J called. Part of the clones is missing from these tables; in studies checked, under half for an unresolved V gene and the rest for unknown reasons. V and J calls and clone size follow that table, whereas D and trimming were derived from the DNA. This sample gives 130,000 to 150,000 clones in total; 76% of them show up just once. The leading ten clones occupy approximately 1.6% of the sample.

The record originates from a study of cytomegalovirus exposure and HLA in healthy donors (dated by TCRdb to the late 2010s). With respect to the entire study: An earlier analysis of some 600 of the donors reported approximately 280 Gb of sequence data and 117 million unique TCR beta sequences obtained from about 170 million T cells. An earlier analysis of 500 to 750 of the donors applied high-throughput TCR beta sequencing to assess whether each TCR beta V gene segment acted as functional or pseudogenic. Of the approximately 400 genotyped donors, approximately 81% were placed in the genetic ancestry cluster associated with self-reported Caucasian donors. In a later genetic analysis, genome-wide SNP genotypes for about 55% of the roughly 670 donors were used, and that subset was treated as a discovery cohort. In addition to the first cohort of approximately 670 subjects, a separate validation cohort of 120 different subjects was used. Donor age, sex, ethnicity and CMV serostatus were collected together with the repertoire data. About 280 gigabases of sequencing data and around 85 million unique TCR sequences made up an early release that covered under 750 HLA-typed donors. In a later analysis, previously published TCR beta repertoires from 600 to 850 donors were re-analyzed and high-resolution HLA genotyping was added so that TCR occurrence patterns could be studied. Rather than drawing on any new phenotypic data, the later analysis identified candidate immune exposures from TCR beta sequences and the way those sequences occurred across donors. HLA typing covered class I and class II loci at four-digit resolution. High-throughput TCR immunosequencing, statistical association of individual TCRs with disease status, and machine learning were combined to predict cytomegalovirus infection status. Because of strong linkage in the cohort, 5 or 6 DR-DQ haplotypes were treated as single units for association and clustering. The number of typed donors differed by locus: roughly 620-640 for A, B, C, DRB1 and DQB1; some 500 for DQA1; approximately 610 for DPA1; and about 450 for DPB1. The study profiled the T cell repertoires of under 850 subjects by immunosequencing and related them to cytomegalovirus serostatus. The aim of the study was to test whether cataloging public T cell receptors could identify signatures of past pathogen exposure. Among a few hundred genotyped donors of the cohort, an average of approximately 230,000 unique TCR beta nucleotide sequences were sequenced per donor, roughly 18% of them non-productive. All discovery cohort repertoires had been generated using a single sequencing platform. The full study reports these points: An association between a missense DCLRE1C variant and V-gene and J-gene trimming of TCR beta chains was found in a later genetic analysis and replicated in an independent cohort. In this cohort, only TCR beta chains were sequenced, and detectable features were limited by the absence of alpha or paired-chain data. According to a later analysis, most CMV-associated TCR beta chains appeared to be HLA-restricted, and the HLA associations seemed to be driven largely by CMV exposure. According to a later analysis, parvovirus B19, influenza, CMV and Epstein-Barr virus appeared linked to several top co-occurrence clusters. In the study, roughly 160 TCR beta chains were listed as associated with cytomegalovirus. Linkage disequilibrium might explain the correlated functional status among segregating V segments, but an unknown experimental factor could not be ruled out. The classifier was reported to diagnose cytomegalovirus status with high specificity and sensitivity in both the original cohort and the validation cohort. Because some donors lacked HLA typing at each locus, the association tests relied only on the typed subset. It was suggested by the authors that the approach could potentially be generalized to other disease states and immunological phenotypes. In a later analysis, the rate of TCR association differed among HLA loci, with DRB1 alleles having the most associated TCRs and HLA-C alleles having the fewest. In vitro tests confirmed that a few of the cytomegalovirus-associated TCR beta chains recognize cytomegalovirus antigens. Sequencing depth was assumed to be roughly uniform across donors in the presence/absence analyses, though that assumption may not hold. Immune exposure information for the cohort was limited to CMV serostatus. A later genetic analysis reported fewer N-insertions in productive TCRs among donors in an Asian-associated ancestry cluster than the roughly 670-donor mean. Because counts were too low, approximately 15 rarely observed V segments, including chromosome 9 orphons, were excluded from the earlier analysis of around 640 of the donors. A later analysis associated about 17,000 TCR beta sequences with specific HLA alleles at a false discovery rate of 0.05. An earlier analysis of several hundred of the donors showed that most TCR beta V segments appeared in productive rearrangements either about 90% or about 30% of the time, which broadly matched IMGT annotations. Most TCR sequences were observed very rarely across donors, whereas some public TCRs were present in many individuals. When HLA alleles, especially DR and DQ, strongly co-occurred, TCR associations were difficult to assign to individual alleles. A cluster of highly shared sequence variants was judged likely to be a technical artifact of the sequencing pipeline. Some IMGT-functional V segments, including TRBV6-2 and TRBV6-3, could not be told apart with the 87-base-pair reads, so those segments were excluded. Compared with equally common non-associated chains, HLA-associated TCR beta chains in a later analysis were more clonally expanded and had lower generation probabilities. A further reported finding was that TCR beta sequences accurately predicted the HLA-A and HLA-B alleles for most subjects in the first cohort.

In total, about 650 healthy bone marrow donors made up the cohort. At the time of sampling, every cohort member was nominally healthy, though immune exposures that went unrecorded were likely present. The donor was CMV seronegative and was included in the group of 352 seronegative cohort members. A peripheral blood sample was provided by each donor, and peripheral blood mononuclear cells were used for TCR beta sequencing. Genomic DNA extraction from the blood cell samples was performed with the Qiagen DNeasy Blood Extraction Kit. The germline V gene yields SNHLY for CDR1 and FYNNEI for CDR2. Its CDR3 holds 14 amino acids, cysteine through phenylalanine. Just CDR3 DNA is preserved here, 42 bases in frame from base 1. V was cut back by 6 bases and J by 14 bases, leaving a gap of 20 bases between them.

The chain links TRBV2 with TRBJ1-6, and perhaps TRBD1 as D gene, on 5 matching bases. The sequenced material came from PBMCs. This TCR derives from a woman in her forties in good health and CMV-seronegative. CDR3 loop: CASSQGGRTSTLHF. The DNA reads as follows: TGTGCCAGCAGCCAGGGAGGCAGGACGTCCACCCTCCACTTT.